Presented here are 5 T cell receptor beta chains from one specimen sequenced in a study of somatic mutations in cytotoxic T cells in rheumatoid arthritis. Sequenced by immunoSEQ multiplex PCR; TCRdb stores in-frame clones only, minus some. The sample records 20,000 or so clones, 81% being singletons. The specimen sequenced was CD8+ T cells sorted from blood. The receptors come from an adult with rheumatoid arthritis.

This clone counts as medium-sized (0.01 to 0.1%). The chain employs TRBV28 and TRBJ1-2; 11 positions agree with TRBD1. The length of the CDR3 is 16 residues. Trimming removed 5 bases from V and 7 bases from J; junction bases left unmatched: 12. Germline assignment: CDR1 MDHEN and CDR2 SYDVKM. Here the CDR3 reads CASSHSDRGRVFGYTF. The CDR3 DNA reads TGTGCCAGCAGTCACTCGGACAGGGGGCGAGTTTTTGGCTACACCTTC.

V usage is TRBV11-2 and J usage is TRBJ2-2; D gene unclear. Trimming took 4 bases from V and 7 from J, leaving 19 bases between them. Germline V CDR1 and CDR2: SGHAT, FQNNGV. CDR3 size: 16 residues. The CDR3 spells CASSSASGSLSGELFF. The CDR3 coding sequence is TGTGCCAGCAGCTCAGCCTCCGGAAGCCTCAGCGGGGAGCTGTTTTTT.

This clone was seen just once. The chain employs TRBV4-3 and TRBJ2-1; tentatively, D is TRBD1 (5 bases). The CDR3 has 15 amino acids. V lost 3 bases, J lost 5 bases, and 14 bases lay in between. The germline V gene has CDR1 LGHNA and CDR2 YSLEER. Here the CDR3 reads CASSQGHPEHNEQFF. The CDR3 bases are TGCGCCAGCAGCCAGGGGCATCCTGAGCACAATGAGCAGTTCTTC.

The J gene is TRBJ1-5, the V gene TRBV27; D uncertain. Trimming left V 5 bases short and J 1 base short, with 9 bases between. This CDR3 contains 14 residues. Germline V gene lookup returns CDR1 MNHEY and CDR2 SMNVEV (reference sequence). This chain's CDR3 is CASSLSLSNQPQHF. DNA for the CDR3: TGTGCCAGCAGTCTGTCTCTAAGCAATCAGCCCCAGCATTTT.

This clone was detected once. The chain joins TRBV28 to TRBJ2-1; D might be TRBD1 (6 bases). CDR3 size: 14 residues. From germline, CDR1 is MDHEN and CDR2 SYDVKM. V lost 5 bases to trimming and J lost 7 bases, with 15 bases between them. Here the CDR3 reads CASSPQGWMNEQFF. The CDR3 coding sequence is TGTGCCAGCAGTCCCCAGGGGTGGATGAATGAGCAGTTCTTC.